These 10 T cell receptor beta chains were sequenced from one sample in a study of T cell responses to AZD1222 COVID-19 vaccine. The protocol was immunoSEQ multiplex PCR, while the TCRdb copy is restricted to in-frame clones and leaves out a portion. The data contain 90,000 to 100,000 clones, roughly 90% of them singletons. This sample comprised peripheral blood, obtained 28 days after the second AZD1222 dose. These receptors were collected from an adult who received the AZD1222 COVID-19 vaccine.

The V call is TRBV6-4, the J call TRBJ1-1; possibly TRBD1 for D (5 bases). This CDR3 region has 13 residues. Trimming shortened V by 5 bases and J by 7 bases, and 14 bases separated the two germline ends. The germline V gene encodes CDR1 MRHNA and CDR2 SNTAGT. The CDR3 is CASSQQEGNEAFF. The CDR3, as DNA: TGTGCCAGCAGTCAGCAAGAGGGGAATGAAGCTTTCTTT.

This clone was counted once. This rearrangement joins TRBV7-2 to TRBJ1-1, with D perhaps TRBD1 (6 bases). V gave up 5 bases and J gave up 2 bases, with 15 bases separating them. The germline V gene has CDR1 SGHTA and CDR2 FQGNSA. The CDR3 runs to 15 residues. The CDR3 region has the DNA TGTGCCAGCAGCCAAACAGGGATTGCTAACACTGAAGCTTTCTTT. As protein: CASSQTGIANTEAFF. Drawing the rest from reference TRBV7-2 and TRBJ1-1, the complete variable domain is GAGVSQSPSNKVTEKGKDVELRCDPISGHTALYWYRQSLGQGLEFLIYFQGNSAPDKSGLPSDRFSAERTGGSVSTLTIQRTQQEDSAVYLCASSQTGIANTEAFFGQGTRLTVV.

Details on this clone: Other DNA variants within this sample encode the same CDR3. The J gene is TRBJ2-7, the V gene TRBV7-9, with D hard to call. V lost 1 base to trimming and J lost 4 bases, with 5 bases between them. Per germline, CDR1 SEHNR and CDR2 FQNEAQ (reference sequence). The CDR3 is 12 amino acids. The CDR3 DNA is TGTGCCAGCAGCTTAGGGTCGTACGAGCAGTACTTC. It translates to CASSLGSYEQYF. Using reference TRBV7-9 and TRBJ2-7 for the parts outside the CDR3, the full variable domain is DTGVSQNPRHKITKRGQNVTFRCDPISEHNRLYWYRQTLGQGPEFLTYFQNEAQLEKSRLLSDRFSAERPKGSFSTLEIQRTEQGDSAMYLCASSLGSYEQYFGPGTRLTVT.

The J gene is TRBJ1-5, the V gene TRBV5-8; D not certain. Germline V gene sequence: CDR1 SGHTS, CDR2 YDEGEE. The CDR3 runs 12 residues. With 4 bases removed from V and 9 bases from J, the gap between germline ends came to 11 bases. The DNA for the CDR3 is TGTGCCAGCAGCCTTATACACCCGCCCCAGCATTTT. It translates to CASSLIHPPQHF.

The genes are TRBV28 and TRBJ1-1; the D gene is possibly TRBD1 (5 bases). The CDR3 covers 13 residues. The V end was cut by 10 bases, the J end by 5 bases, with 17 bases between. In germline, CDR1 is MDHEN, CDR2 SYDVKM. The CDR3 reads CATEKSGGTEAFF. Written as DNA, the CDR3 is TGTGCCACCGAGAAAAGCGGGGGGACTGAAGCTTTCTTT.

V usage is TRBV6-5 and J usage is TRBJ1-1; 7 nucleotides line up with TRBD1. Germline CDR1 MNHEY, CDR2 SVGAGI. The V gene end was trimmed by 7 bases and the J gene end by 5 bases; junction bases not matched to a gene: 13. The length of the CDR3 is 15 residues. The CDR3 sequence: CASTPKGQGVTEAFF. The CDR3 DNA is TGTGCCAGCACTCCTAAGGGGCAGGGGGTTACTGAAGCTTTCTTT.

This clone appeared a few times. The chain links TRBV11-3 to TRBJ2-5; possibly TRBD2 for D (7 bases). Germline CDR1 and CDR2: SGHNT and YENEEA. CDR3 length: 16 residues. Trimming cost V 3 bases and J 4 bases, with 18 bases left between them. CDR3 amino acids: CASSFRSRGGGETQYF. CDR3 DNA sequence: TGTGCCAGCAGCTTTCGTTCAAGGGGGGGCGGAGAGACCCAGTACTTC.

The gene calls are TRBV28 and TRBJ1-1; D may be TRBD1 (6 bases). Germline CDR1 and CDR2: MDHEN and SYDVKM. V shed 5 bases and J shed 4 bases, with 17 bases lying between them. This CDR3 is built from 15 residues. CDR3 nucleotides: TGTGCCAGCAGTCCCGCAGGGGCTCGGAGCACTGAAGCTTTCTTT. Its protein product is CASSPAGARSTEAFF.

V gene TRBV28 combines with J gene TRBJ2-5; no definite D call. The V gene's germline CDR1 is MDHEN and CDR2 SYDVKM. CDR3 length: 11 residues. Trimming pared 6 bases from V and 2 bases from J, leaving 4 bases between. CDR3 protein: CASRTQETQYF. The DNA for the CDR3 is TGTGCCAGCAGGACACAAGAGACCCAGTACTTC.

The chain carries TRBV4-2 and TRBJ2-7; TRBD2 matches 9 bases. The length of the CDR3 is 16 residues. V shed 0 bases and J 6 bases; nucleotides not matched to a gene: 9. CDR1 and CDR2 from the germline V gene are LGHNA and YNFKEQ. The DNA of the CDR3 is TGTGCCAGCAGCCAAGACGATAGCGGGAGCCCCGTCGAGCAGTACTTC. It encodes CASSQDDSGSPVEQYF.